A selection of T cell receptor beta chains follows, all from one sample in a study of blood T cell repertoires in COVID-19. Assay: immunoSEQ multiplex PCR; the TCRdb copy retains only in-frame clones and omits some. The sample has 350,000 to 550,000 clones; 80% to 90% are singletons. Sequenced sample: peripheral blood. The origin of the receptors is a woman aged 25-40 years with acute or convalescent COVID-19. CDR3s include the opening cysteine and the closing phenylalanine or tryptophan. The D gene is left open where the match is weak. Clone size appears in some rows only: once, few, many, or a class for an expanded clone.

.,TRBJ2-1,.,TRBV19,CASSILGSNEQFF,TGTGCCAGTAGTATTTTGGGCTCCAATGAGCAGTTCTTC
TRBD2,TRBJ2-5,once,TRBV19,CASSISGGARETQYF,TGTGCCAGTAGCATCTCGGGGGGGGCCAGAGAGACCCAGTACTTC
TRBD2,TRBJ2-5,.,TRBV6-6,CASSAGGGETQYF,TGTGCCAGCAGTGCGGGGGGGGGAGAGACCCAGTACTTC
.,TRBJ1-3,.,TRBV19,CASSTILRGQSGNTIYF,TGTGCCAGTAGCACCATCTTGAGAGGGCAGTCCGGAAACACCATATATTTT
.,TRBJ2-3,.,TRBV15,CATSRTRQGSTDTQYF,TGTGCCACCAGCAGAACCCGGCAGGGTAGCACAGATACGCAGTATTTT
TRBD1,TRBJ1-2,.,TRBV5-6,CASSRWETGGRGYTF,TGTGCCAGCAGCCGATGGGAGACAGGGGGCCGAGGCTACACCTTC
TRBD2,TRBJ2-7,.,TRBV4-2,CASSQASGAYEQYF,TGTGCCAGCAGCCAAGCTAGCGGGGCCTACGAGCAGTACTTC
TRBD2,TRBJ2-5,.,TRBV24-1,CATSGLAGYQETQYF,TGTGCCACCAGTGGACTAGCGGGGTATCAAGAGACCCAGTACTTC
.,TRBJ2-3,.,TRBV6-5,CASSYGGSLTDTQYF,TGTGCCAGCAGTTACGGAGGTAGCTTGACAGATACGCAGTATTTT
.,TRBJ1-2,.,TRBV18,CASSPQGSSSYGYTF,TGTGCCAGCTCACCACAGGGGTCCAGTTCCTATGGCTACACCTTC
.,TRBJ2-3,.,TRBV9,CASSRTGATDTQYF,TGTGCCAGCAGCCGGACGGGAGCCACAGATACGCAGTATTTT
TRBD1,TRBJ1-1,once,TRBV27,CASSRQGARGEAFF,TGTGCCAGCAGTCGACAGGGGGCGCGGGGTGAAGCTTTCTTT
TRBD1,TRBJ1-1,.,TRBV7-9,CASSLTGGRSTEAFF,TGTGCCAGCAGCTTGACAGGGGGCCGGAGTACTGAAGCTTTCTTT
.,TRBJ1-3,.,TRBV9,CASSVDPGGTGNTIYF,TGTGCCAGCAGCGTAGACCCGGGCGGGACTGGAAACACCATATATTTT
.,TRBJ2-5,.,TRBV5-1,CASSPRGRETQYF,TGCGCCAGCAGCCCCAGGGGGAGGGAGACCCAGTACTTC
.,TRBJ2-3,.,TRBV13,CASSLGLSGVRTDTQYF,TGTGCCAGCAGCTTAGGCCTTAGCGGCGTGCGCACAGATACGCAGTATTTT
.,TRBJ1-1,.,TRBV6-5,CASSQGPTLNTEAFF,TGTGCCAGCAGTCAGGGCCCGACACTAAACACTGAAGCTTTCTTT
.,TRBJ1-6,.,TRBV7-3,CASSSGTPDANSPLHF,TGTGCCAGCAGCTCCGGGACTCCAGATGCAAATTCACCCCTCCACTTT
TRBD2,TRBJ2-2,.,TRBV27,CASSLSWQLAGAGELFF,TGTGCCAGCAGTTTATCGTGGCAACTAGCGGGGGCCGGGGAGCTGTTTTTT
TRBD2,TRBJ2-5,.,TRBV2,CASSIIRSVRLAGRGLKEVQYF,TGTGCCAGCAGTATTATCCGGTCCGTCCGACTAGCGGGGAGGGGGTTGAAAGAGGTCCAGTACTTC
TRBD1,TRBJ2-1,.,TRBV3-1/TRBV3-2,CASSQWDRASYNEQFF,TGTGCCAGCAGCCAGTGGGACAGGGCGTCCTACAATGAGCAGTTCTTC
TRBD1,TRBJ1-6,.,TRBV27,CASRTHYRGMNSPLHF,TGTGCCAGCAGGACACACTACAGGGGAATGAATTCACCCCTCCACTTT
TRBD1,TRBJ2-7,many,TRBV3-1/TRBV3-2,CASSDRGSEQYF,TGTGCCAGCAGCGACAGGGGATCCGAGCAGTACTTC
.,TRBJ1-1,.,TRBV29-1,CSVSQGRGTEAFF,TGCAGCGTTTCTCAGGGCCGCGGCACTGAAGCTTTCTTT
.,TRBJ1-5,.,TRBV28,CASSLWRDRHFNLGIYQPQHF,TGTGCCAGCAGTTTATGGCGTGACAGGCACTTTAACCTGGGGATATATCAGCCCCAGCATTTT
TRBD1,TRBJ2-7,.,TRBV5-4,CASSGTGPLIYEQYF,TGTGCCAGCAGCGGGACAGGACCCCTCATCTACGAGCAGTACTTC
TRBD2,TRBJ2-5,.,TRBV3-1/TRBV3-2,CASRTGLAGGETQYF,TGTGCCAGCCGGACCGGACTAGCGGGGGGAGAGACCCAGTACTTC
.,TRBJ2-7,.,TRBV19,CASSIGPSDSYEQYF,TGTGCCAGTAGTATAGGACCTAGCGACTCCTACGAGCAGTACTTC
TRBD1,TRBJ1-5,.,TRBV20-1,CSASSQGGNQPQHF,TGCAGTGCTAGTTCACAGGGGGGCAATCAGCCCCAGCATTTT
.,TRBJ2-1,.,TRBV7-9,CASSFGVGEQFF,TGTGCCAGCAGCTTCGGGGTCGGTGAGCAGTTCTTC
.,TRBJ1-2,.,TRBV7-9,CASRQHENYGYTF,TGTGCCAGCAGACAACACGAAAACTATGGCTACACCTTC